This note documents a single T cell receptor (beta chain) sequence. This sample was taken from a study of control samples from healthy donors and cancer patients. The table came from immunoSEQ multiplex PCR; TCRdb's copy has only in-frame clones and leaves some out. The sample carries about 250,000 clones, more than 65% recorded once. The V gene lost 2 bases and the J gene lost 0 bases, with 17 bases spanning the gap. This CDR3 region has 18 residues. Germline CDR1 and CDR2: KGHSH and LQKENI. The TCR was taken from a woman aged 55-70 years with lung cancer. The specimen sequenced was PBMCs. The chain uses TRBV18 and TRBJ1-3; TRBD1 might be the D (5 bases). DNA of the CDR3: TGTGCCAGCTCACCAGGGCTAGGAGGGGCGAGCTCTGGAAACACCATATATTTT. Translating it yields CASSPGLGGASSGNTIYF.